The 15 T cell receptor beta chains below come from one sample, sequenced in a study of prognosis after radiotherapy for stage I lung cancer. Genomic DNA yielded TCR beta CDR3, amplified by two-round multiplex PCR. Primers targeting each individual TRBV and TRBJ gene were applied in first-round PCR. TCRdb re-called the multiplex PCR reads through MiXCR, storing one row per CDR3 protein. Altogether around 26,000 distinct CDR3 sequences are present, roughly 50% being singletons, with the ten largest covering under 15%. The sequencing used PBMCs, collected before or after stereotactic body radiation therapy (not recorded which). Every receptor here comes from a donor over 45 with non-small cell lung cancer.

This clonotype was counted ten times or more. This may be a read error, as it is one base from a much larger clone. The chain joins TRBV6-1 to TRBJ2-1; TRBD1 matches at 12 bases. Germline V gene data show CDR1 as MNHNS and CDR2 as SASEGT. This CDR3 has 15 residues. Here the CDR3 DNA reads TGTGCCAGCAACTCCGGGACAGGGGGCTACAATGGGCAGTTCTTC. Its translation is CASNSGTGGYNGQFF.

This clonotype was recorded many times. The conserved phenylalanine or tryptophan normally closing the CDR3 is absent here, so this likely arose from a read error. This chain joins TRBV24-1 and TRBJ1-2, with 7 bases that match TRBD1. From germline, CDR1 is KGHDR and CDR2 SFDVKD. The J segment lost 4 bases and the V segment lost 7 bases, leaving 8 bases of the junction unmatched. The CDR3 is 14 residues long. The CDR3 DNA sequence: TGTGCCACCAGCAATGAGGGACAGTCCTATGGCTACACCCTC. Amino acid sequence: CATSNEGQSYGYTL.

This clonotype was observed a few times. J is TRBJ2-3 and V is TRBV19, with 8 bases matching TRBD1. The CDR3 runs to 15 residues. V dropped 7 bases and J dropped 3; count of bases not matched to a gene: 9. Germline loops: CDR1 LNHDA, CDR2 SQIVND (reference sequence). CDR3 protein: CASTAGQGRTDTQYF. As DNA, the CDR3 is TGTGCCAGTACCGCAGGACAGGGAAGAACAGATACGCAGTATTTT.

J is TRBJ1-5 and V is TRBV18, with 11 bases matching TRBD1. The V gene end was trimmed by 8 bases and the J gene end by 7 bases; junction bases not matched to a gene: 13. Looked up from germline, CDR1 is KGHSH and CDR2 is LQKENI. The CDR3 spans 16 residues. In nucleotides, the CDR3 is TGTGCCAGCCCAACGCGGGACAGGGGGTTGAACCAGCCCCAGCATTTT. This translates into CASPTRDRGLNQPQHF.

The rearrangement links TRBV12-3 or TRBV12-4 to TRBJ1-1; no definite D call. The CDR3 extends over 13 amino acids. V gave up 5 bases and J gave up 3 bases, with 10 bases separating them. The CDR3 coding sequence is TGTGCCAGCAGTACCGGAGAAGACACTGAAGCTTTCTTT. Translation gives CASSTGEDTEAFF.

This clonotype showed up many times. This rearrangement joins TRBV27 to TRBJ2-1; the match to TRBD2 covers 8 bases. The V gene's germline CDR1 is MNHEY and CDR2 SMNVEV (reference sequence). This CDR3 region has 15 residues. The junction had 3 bases not matched to a gene; V was cut back by 1 base and J by 4 bases. CDR3 loop: CASSLLAGRYNEQFF. The CDR3 DNA sequence: TGTGCCAGCAGTTTATTAGCGGGGAGATACAATGAGCAGTTCTTC.

This clonotype was seen ten or more times. This chain connects TRBV24-1 to TRBJ2-5; TRBD2 matches 12 bases. The germline V gene has CDR1 KGHDR and CDR2 SFDVKD. The CDR3 is 14 amino acids. Unmatched junction bases numbered 4, after V lost 5 bases and J lost 7 bases. CDR3 coding DNA: TGTGCCACCAGTGGGACTAGCGGGGCCCGGACCCAGTACTTC. Translating it yields CATSGTSGARTQYF.

In this sample, this clonotype turned up a few times. It differs at one base from a far larger clone, so likely a read error. The CDR3 loop is CASSYPASGSRGETQYF. The CDR3 DNA reads as TGTGCCAGCAGTTACCCGGCGTCTGGGTCGCGGGGGGAGACCCAGTACTTC. The chain couples TRBV6-9 to TRBJ2-5; 7 nucleotides match TRBD2. The trim removed 3 bases at V and 5 bases at J, leaving 15 bases unmatched. Looked up from germline, CDR1 is MNHGY and CDR2 is SVAAGI. This CDR3 is built from 17 residues.

The gene calls are TRBV5-1 and TRBJ2-1; no firm D call. This CDR3 is 16 amino acids long. The V and J ends lost 2 bases and 0 bases respectively, with 12 bases between them. Germline CDR1 reads SGHRS; CDR2 reads YFSETQ. CDR3 in DNA: TGCGCCAGCAGCTTATTACCGGCTAACTCCTACAATGAGCAGTTCTTC. It is translated as CASSLLPANSYNEQFF.

This clonotype appeared many times. The chain couples TRBV7-2 to TRBJ2-7, with TRBD1 matching 9 bases. The CDR3 length is 14 residues. Germline CDR1 and CDR2: SGHTA and FQGNSA. V lost 6 bases, J lost 2 bases, and 5 bases stayed unmatched. The CDR3 loop is CASSIQGAAYEQYF. The CDR3 nucleotides are TGTGCCAGCAGTATACAGGGGGCGGCCTACGAGCAGTACTTC.

The table lists this clonotype with many counts. V gene TRBV3-1 combines with J gene TRBJ2-1, with D perhaps TRBD1 (6 bases). The CDR3 is 14 amino acids. V lost 1 base to trimming and J lost 7 bases, with 11 bases between them. Germline-derived CDR1 and CDR2 are LGHDT and YNNKEL (reference sequence). The DNA of the CDR3 is TGTGCCAGCAGCCAAGGCCGGACAGTAAATGAGCAGTTCTTC. It encodes CASSQGRTVNEQFF.

V and J are TRBV7-3 and TRBJ1-1; D is possibly TRBD1 (5 bases). CDR1 is SGHTA, CDR2 FQGTGA, per germline. Trimming took off 5 bases at V and 0 bases at J, with 13 bases between the two ends. The CDR3 runs 15 residues. The CDR3 nucleotides are TGTGCCAGCAGCGCTCGACAGTGTATGAACACTGAAGCTTTCTTT. This codes for CASSARQCMNTEAFF.

This clonotype was recorded at least ten times. The rearrangement links TRBV6-1 to TRBJ2-5; D remains ambiguous. V shed 7 bases and J shed 4 bases, with 13 bases lying between them. The CDR3 spans 13 residues. Germline lookup yields CDR1 MNHNS and CDR2 SASEGT. Here the CDR3 DNA reads TGTGCCAGCACCGCAACTACTACAGAGACCCAGTACTTC. This encodes CASTATTTETQYF.

This clonotype was seen many times. The chain recombines TRBV7-9 with TRBJ2-3; D perhaps matches TRBD1 (5 bases). The CDR3 length is 14 residues. V was clipped by 3 bases and J by 0 bases, with 7 bases between them. The germline CDR1 and CDR2 sequences are SEHNR and FQNEAQ (reference sequence). The CDR3 protein is CASSLTESTDTQYF. In nucleotides, the CDR3 is TGTGCCAGCAGCTTGACAGAAAGCACAGATACGCAGTATTTT.

This clonotype was seen many times. V gene TRBV2 combines with J gene TRBJ2-1; 8 positions agree with TRBD1. With 3 bases clipped from V and 9 bases from J, the junction kept 4 bases outside the gene matches. The CDR3 spans 13 residues. Looked up from germline, CDR1 is SNHLY and CDR2 is FYNNEI. Written as DNA, the CDR3 is TGTGCCAGCAGTGAGGGTCAGGGGGCTGAGCAGTTCTTC. Encoded protein: CASSEGQGAEQFF.